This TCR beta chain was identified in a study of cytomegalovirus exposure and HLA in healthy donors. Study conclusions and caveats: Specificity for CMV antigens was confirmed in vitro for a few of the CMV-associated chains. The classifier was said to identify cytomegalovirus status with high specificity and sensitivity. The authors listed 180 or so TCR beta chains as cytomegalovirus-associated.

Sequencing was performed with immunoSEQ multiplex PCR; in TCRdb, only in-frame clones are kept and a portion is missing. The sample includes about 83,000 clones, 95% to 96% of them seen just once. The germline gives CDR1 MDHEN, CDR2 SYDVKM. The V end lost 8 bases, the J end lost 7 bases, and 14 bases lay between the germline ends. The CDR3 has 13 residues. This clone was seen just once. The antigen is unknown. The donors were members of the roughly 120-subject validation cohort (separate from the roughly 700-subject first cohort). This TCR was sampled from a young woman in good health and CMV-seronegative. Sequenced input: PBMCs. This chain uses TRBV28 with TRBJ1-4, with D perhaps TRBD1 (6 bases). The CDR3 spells CASANREFEKLFF. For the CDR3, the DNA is TGTGCCAGCGCTAACAGGGAATTTGAAAAACTGTTTTTT.